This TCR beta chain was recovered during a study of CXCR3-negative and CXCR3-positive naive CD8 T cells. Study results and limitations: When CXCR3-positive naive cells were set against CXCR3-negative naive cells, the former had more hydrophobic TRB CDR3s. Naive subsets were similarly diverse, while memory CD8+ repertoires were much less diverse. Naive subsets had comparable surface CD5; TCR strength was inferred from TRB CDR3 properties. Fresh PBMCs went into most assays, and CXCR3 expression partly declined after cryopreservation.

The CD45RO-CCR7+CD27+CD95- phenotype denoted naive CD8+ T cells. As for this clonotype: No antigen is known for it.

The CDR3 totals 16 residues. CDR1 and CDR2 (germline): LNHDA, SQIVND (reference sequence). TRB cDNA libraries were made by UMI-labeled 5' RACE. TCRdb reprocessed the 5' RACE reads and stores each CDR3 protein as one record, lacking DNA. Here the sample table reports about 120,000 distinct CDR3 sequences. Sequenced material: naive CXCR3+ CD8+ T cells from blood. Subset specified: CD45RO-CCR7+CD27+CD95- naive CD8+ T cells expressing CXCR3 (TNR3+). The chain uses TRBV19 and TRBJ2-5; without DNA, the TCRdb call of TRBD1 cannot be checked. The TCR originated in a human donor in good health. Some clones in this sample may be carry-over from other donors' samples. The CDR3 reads CASQDRTGPNQETQYF.